These 12 T cell receptor beta chains were all obtained from the same sample, sequenced in a study of response to subunit inactivated influenza vaccine. A single record per CDR3 protein comes from TCRdb applying MiXCR to the RT-PCR reads. The repertoire includes 400,000 to 650,000 distinct CDR3 sequences, about 7.2% of them detected once, and about 12% sits in the top ten. Here the sequenced sample was PBMCs from blood, taken 23 to 25 months after vaccination. The receptors originated from a man aged 50 to 75 who received an inactivated influenza vaccine.

This clonotype was observed at least ten times. The chain couples TRBV9 to TRBJ2-5, with TRBD2 matching over 7 bases. Germline CDR1 reads SGDLS; CDR2 reads YYNGEE. This CDR3 is built from 13 residues. Trimming at V came to 3 bases and at J to 7 bases, leaving 6 bases not matched to a gene. The CDR3 region has the DNA TGTGCCAGCAGCGAGGGCGGCGGGGGGACCCAGTACTTC. This codes for CASSEGGGGTQYF.

This clonotype has just a few counts. The chain uses TRBV20-1 and TRBJ2-3, with unresolved D. Deletions cut 5 bases from V and 0 bases from J, with 12 bases between. The CDR3 length is 14 residues. CDR1 DFQATT and CDR2 SNEGSKA come from the germline V gene (reference sequence). The DNA for the CDR3 is TGCAGTGCTTCCTGGACCGGGAGCACAGATACGCAGTATTTT. It is translated as CSASWTGSTDTQYF.

In its sample, this clonotype was seen a few times. One end of the junction fails to match germline, which may point to a read error. The chain joins TRBV6-2 or TRBV6-3 to TRBJ2-1; 14 bases are shared with TRBD2. In germline, CDR1 is MNHEY, CDR2 SVGEGT. The CDR3 runs to 15 residues. The CDR3 region has the DNA TGTGCCAGCAGTGTCGGACTAGCGGGAGGCAATGGGCAGTTCTTC. Translated: CASSVGLAGGNGQFF.

The chain is built from TRBV6-2 or TRBV6-3 and TRBJ2-7; no definite D call. V lost 7 bases and J lost 3, with 7 bases in between. Germline lookup yields CDR1 MNHEY and CDR2 SVGEGT. The CDR3 is 11 amino acids. This CDR3 is CASTHHYEQYF. Here the CDR3 DNA reads TGTGCCAGCACCCACCACTACGAGCAGTACTTC.

The J gene is TRBJ2-3, the V gene TRBV9, with D unclear. Looked up from germline, CDR1 is SGDLS and CDR2 is YYNGEE. Trimming stripped 4 bases from V and 0 bases from J, with 15 bases between. CDR3 length: 16 amino acids. CDR3: CASSPEVQLSTDTQYF. As DNA, the CDR3 is TGTGCCAGCAGCCCAGAAGTACAGCTTAGCACAGATACGCAGTATTTT. The complete variable domain, with remaining parts taken from reference TRBV9 and TRBJ2-3, reads DSGVTQTPKHLITATGQRVTLRCSPRSGDLSVYWYQQSLDQGLQFLIQYYNGEERAKGNILERFSAQQFPDLHSELNLSSLELGDSALYFCASSPEVQLSTDTQYFGPGTRLTVL.

This clonotype has more than one count but fewer than ten. CDR3 sequence reads: CASTTGAGNTIYF. The CDR3, as DNA: TGCGCCAGCACGACAGGGGCTGGAAACACCATATATTTT. The chain recombines TRBV10-2 with TRBJ1-3; 8 bases map to TRBD1. CDR1 and CDR2 from the germline V gene are WSHSY and SAAADI. This CDR3 is 13 amino acids long. The ends lost 7 bases at V and 2 bases at J; junction bases unmatched: 1.

In its sample, this clonotype was seen a few times. J is TRBJ2-2 and V is TRBV6-2 or TRBV6-3; TRBD2 is a possible D gene (6 bases). Per germline, CDR1 MNHEY and CDR2 SVGEGT. V was shortened by 8 bases and J by 2 bases, with 9 bases between the two germline ends. The CDR3 is 13 residues long. The CDR3 coding sequence is TGTGCCAGCGGGACTCAAAACACCGGGGAGCTGTTTTTT. It yields the protein CASGTQNTGELFF.

V and J are TRBV24-1 and TRBJ2-1; no clear D. Trimming pared 4 bases from V and 3 bases from J, leaving 6 bases between. Germline V gene lookup returns CDR1 KGHDR and CDR2 SFDVKD. This CDR3 has 13 amino acids. The CDR3 here is CATSDPDYNEQFF. In DNA form, the CDR3 reads TGTGCCACCAGTGACCCAGACTACAATGAGCAGTTCTTC.

This clonotype was seen repeatedly, ten times or more. The V gene is TRBV20-1, the J gene TRBJ1-6; D gene unclear. In germline, CDR1 is DFQATT, CDR2 SNEGSKA (reference sequence). Between the trimmed V and J ends, which lost 6 bases and 9 bases, there was a span of 12 bases. CDR3 length equals 12 residues. CDR3 amino acids: CSAGFGGSPLHF. The DNA for the CDR3 is TGCAGTGCCGGGTTCGGTGGTTCACCCCTCCACTTT.

The chain joins TRBV6-5 to TRBJ1-6; 10 nucleotides match TRBD1. Trimming took 0 bases from V and 9 from J; bases not matched to a gene: 5. The CDR3 extends over 16 amino acids. Germline V gene lookup returns CDR1 MNHEY and CDR2 SVGAGI. CDR3 in amino acids: CASSYSTRTGGSPLHF. Written as DNA, the CDR3 is TGTGCCAGCAGTTACTCGACCAGGACAGGGGGTTCACCCCTCCACTTT.

This chain connects TRBV12-3 or TRBV12-4 to TRBJ1-2, with D maybe TRBD1 (6 bases). V was cut by 6 bases and J by 0 bases, with 29 bases left in between. The CDR3 runs 20 residues. CDR3 residues: CASSPRFGQSGVEANYGYTF. CDR3 DNA: TGTGCCAGCAGCCCTAGATTTGGACAGTCGGGGGTCGAAGCTAACTATGGCTACACCTTC.

This clonotype was seen many times. V usage is TRBV6-1 and J usage is TRBJ2-7, with D possibly TRBD2 on 5 matching bases. The germline V and J ends were trimmed by 3 bases and 6 bases, with 9 bases remaining between them. CDR1 and CDR2 (germline): MNHNS, SASEGT. This CDR3 comprises 12 residues. DNA of the CDR3: TGTGCCAGCAGTGAGGGTCGGGGCGAGCAGTACTTC. Amino acids: CASSEGRGEQYF.